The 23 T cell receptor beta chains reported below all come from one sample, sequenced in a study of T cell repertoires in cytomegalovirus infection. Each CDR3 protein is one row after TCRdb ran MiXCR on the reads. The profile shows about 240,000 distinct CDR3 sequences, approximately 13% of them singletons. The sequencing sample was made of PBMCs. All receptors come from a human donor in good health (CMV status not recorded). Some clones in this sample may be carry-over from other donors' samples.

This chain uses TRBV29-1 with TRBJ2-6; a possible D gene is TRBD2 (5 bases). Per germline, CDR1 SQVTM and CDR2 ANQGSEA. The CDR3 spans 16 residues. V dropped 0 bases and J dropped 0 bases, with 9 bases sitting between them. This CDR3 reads CSVEDPGISGANVLTF. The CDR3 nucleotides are TGCAGCGTTGAAGATCCGGGGATCTCTGGGGCCAACGTCCTGACTTTC. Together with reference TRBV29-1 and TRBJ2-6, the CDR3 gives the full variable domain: SAVISQKPSRDICQRGTSLTIQCQVDSQVTMMFWYRQQPGQSLTLIATANQGSEATYESGFVIDKFPISRPNLTFSTLTVSNMSPEDSSIYLCSVEDPGISGANVLTFGAGSRLTVL.

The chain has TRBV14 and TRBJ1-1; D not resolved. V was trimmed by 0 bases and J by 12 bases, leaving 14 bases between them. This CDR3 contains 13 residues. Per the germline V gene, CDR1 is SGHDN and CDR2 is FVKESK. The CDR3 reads CASSQDQVSQPFF. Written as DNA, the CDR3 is TGTGCCAGCAGCCAAGATCAAGTGTCCCAACCTTTCTTT.

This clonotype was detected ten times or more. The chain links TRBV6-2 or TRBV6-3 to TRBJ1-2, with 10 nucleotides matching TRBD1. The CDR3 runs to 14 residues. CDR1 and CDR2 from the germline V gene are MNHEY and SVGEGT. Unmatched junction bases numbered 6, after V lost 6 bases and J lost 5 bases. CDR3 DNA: TGTGCCAGCAGCCTACTGGGACAGGGGTATGGCTACACCTTC. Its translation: CASSLLGQGYGYTF.

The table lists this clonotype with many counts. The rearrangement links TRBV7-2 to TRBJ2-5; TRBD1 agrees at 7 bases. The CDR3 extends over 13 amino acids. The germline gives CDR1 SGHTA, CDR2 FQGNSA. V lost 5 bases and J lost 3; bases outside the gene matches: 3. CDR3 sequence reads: CASSPGTEETQYF. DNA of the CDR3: TGTGCCAGCAGCCCCGGGACAGAAGAGACCCAGTACTTC.

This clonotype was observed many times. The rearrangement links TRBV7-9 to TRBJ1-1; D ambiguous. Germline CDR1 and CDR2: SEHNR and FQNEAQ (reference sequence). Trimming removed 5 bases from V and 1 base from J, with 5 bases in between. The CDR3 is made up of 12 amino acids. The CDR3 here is CASSPTNTEAFF. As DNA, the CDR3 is TGTGCCAGCAGCCCCACGAACACTGAAGCTTTCTTT.

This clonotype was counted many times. This CDR3 is CASMVLNTEAFF. CDR3 bases: TGTGCCAGCATGGTGTTGAACACTGAAGCTTTCTTT. The chain uses TRBV28 and TRBJ1-1; no reliable D call. CDR1 and CDR2 (germline): MDHEN, SYDVKM. The CDR3 spans 12 residues. Trimming took off 7 bases at V and 0 bases at J, with 6 bases between the two ends.

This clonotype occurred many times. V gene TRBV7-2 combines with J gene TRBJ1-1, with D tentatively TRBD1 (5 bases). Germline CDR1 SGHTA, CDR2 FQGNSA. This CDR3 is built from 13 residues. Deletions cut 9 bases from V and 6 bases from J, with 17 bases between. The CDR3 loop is CASTLGGFAEAFF. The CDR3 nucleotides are TGTGCCAGTACCTTGGGGGGGTTCGCTGAAGCTTTCTTT.

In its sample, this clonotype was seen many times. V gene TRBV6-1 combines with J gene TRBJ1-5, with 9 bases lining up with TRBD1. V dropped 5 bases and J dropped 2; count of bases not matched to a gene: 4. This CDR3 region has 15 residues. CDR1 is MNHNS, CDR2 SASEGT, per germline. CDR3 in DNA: TGTGCCAGCAGTACCAGACAGGGGGGCAATCAGCCCCAGCATTTT. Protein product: CASSTRQGGNQPQHF.

For the CDR3, the DNA is TGTGCCAGCAGTTACTGGGGGGCTTTGGATCAGCCCCAGCATTTT. It translates to CASSYWGALDQPQHF. The rearrangement uses TRBV6-2 or TRBV6-3 and TRBJ1-5; possibly TRBD1 for D (6 bases). Trimming removed 1 base at V and 5 bases at J, with 12 bases between. CDR3 length: 15 amino acids. CDR1 is MNHEY, CDR2 SVGEGT, per germline.

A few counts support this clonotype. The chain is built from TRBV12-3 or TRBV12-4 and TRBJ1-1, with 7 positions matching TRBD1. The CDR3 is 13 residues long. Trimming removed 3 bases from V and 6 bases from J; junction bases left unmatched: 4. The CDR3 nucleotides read TGTGCCAGCAGTTTTCCAGGGGGGGCTGAAGCTTTCTTT. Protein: CASSFPGGAEAFF.

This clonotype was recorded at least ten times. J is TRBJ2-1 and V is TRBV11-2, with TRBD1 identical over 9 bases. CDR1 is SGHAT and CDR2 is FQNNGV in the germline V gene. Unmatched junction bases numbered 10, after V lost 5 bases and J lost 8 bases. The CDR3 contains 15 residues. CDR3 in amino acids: CASSPTTGGSHEQFF. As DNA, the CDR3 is TGTGCCAGCAGCCCCACGACAGGGGGGAGCCATGAGCAGTTCTTC.

The CDR3 bases are TGTGCCACCAAGGGACAGGGCCTTGACAATCAGCCCCAGCATTTT. Translating gives CATKGQGLDNQPQHF. The rearrangement links TRBV19 to TRBJ1-5, with TRBD1 matching 9 bases. The V gene end was trimmed by 10 bases and the J gene end by 3 bases; junction bases not matched to a gene: 10. The germline gives CDR1 LNHDA, CDR2 SQIVND (reference sequence). The CDR3 runs to 15 residues.

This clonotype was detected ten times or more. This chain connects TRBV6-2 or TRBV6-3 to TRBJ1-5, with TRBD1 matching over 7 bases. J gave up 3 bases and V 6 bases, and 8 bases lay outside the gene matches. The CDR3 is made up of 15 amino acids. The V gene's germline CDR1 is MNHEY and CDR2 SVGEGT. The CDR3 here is CASSPGGGPNQPQHF. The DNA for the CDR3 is TGTGCCAGCAGCCCGGGAGGGGGCCCCAATCAGCCCCAGCATTTT.

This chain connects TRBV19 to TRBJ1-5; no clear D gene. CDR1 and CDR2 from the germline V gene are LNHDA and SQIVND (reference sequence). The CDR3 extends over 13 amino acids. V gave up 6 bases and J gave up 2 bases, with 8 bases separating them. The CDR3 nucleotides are TGTGCCAGTAGGGCCAAGGGCAATCAGCCCCAGCATTTT. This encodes CASRAKGNQPQHF.

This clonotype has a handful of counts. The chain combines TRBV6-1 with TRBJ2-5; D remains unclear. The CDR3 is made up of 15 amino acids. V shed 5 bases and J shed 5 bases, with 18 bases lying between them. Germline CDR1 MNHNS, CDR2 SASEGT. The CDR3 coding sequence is TGTGCCAGCAGTCAAGACCTCGGTTCGCGGGAGACCCAGTACTTC. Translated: CASSQDLGSRETQYF.

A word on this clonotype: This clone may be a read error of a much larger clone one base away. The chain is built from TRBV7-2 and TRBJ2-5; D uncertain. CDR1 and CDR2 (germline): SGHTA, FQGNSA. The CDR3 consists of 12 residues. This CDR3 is CARSEQQETQYF. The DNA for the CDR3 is TGTGCCCGCAGCGAACAGCAAGAGACCCAGTACTTC.

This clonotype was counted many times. In nucleotides, the CDR3 is TGTGCCAGCAGCCCTCCGGTGACTAGCACAGATACGCAGTATTTT. Translating it yields CASSPPVTSTDTQYF. V gene TRBV12-3 or TRBV12-4 combines with J gene TRBJ2-3; D not certain. With 6 bases removed from V and 0 bases from J, the gap between germline ends came to 13 bases. This CDR3 is built from 15 residues.

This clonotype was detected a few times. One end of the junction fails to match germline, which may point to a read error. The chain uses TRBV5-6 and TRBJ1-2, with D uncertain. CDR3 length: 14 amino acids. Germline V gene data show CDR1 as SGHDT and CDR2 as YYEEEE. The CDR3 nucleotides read TGTGCCAGCAGTTTGGTCGGAGCGAACTATGGCTACACCTTC. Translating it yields CASSLVGANYGYTF.

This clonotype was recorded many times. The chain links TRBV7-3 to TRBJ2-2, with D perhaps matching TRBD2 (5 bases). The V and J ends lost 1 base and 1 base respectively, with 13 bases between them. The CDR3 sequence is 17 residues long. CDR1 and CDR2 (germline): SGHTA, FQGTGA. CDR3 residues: CASSLRGSSENTGELFF. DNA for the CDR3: TGTGCCAGCAGCTTAAGAGGAAGTAGCGAGAACACCGGGGAGCTGTTTTTT.

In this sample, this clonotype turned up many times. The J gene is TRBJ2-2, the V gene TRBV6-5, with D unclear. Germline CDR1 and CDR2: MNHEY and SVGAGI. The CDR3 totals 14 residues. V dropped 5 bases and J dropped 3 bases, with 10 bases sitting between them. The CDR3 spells CASSRTDYTGELFF. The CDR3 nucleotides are TGTGCCAGCAGTAGAACCGACTACACCGGGGAGCTGTTTTTT.

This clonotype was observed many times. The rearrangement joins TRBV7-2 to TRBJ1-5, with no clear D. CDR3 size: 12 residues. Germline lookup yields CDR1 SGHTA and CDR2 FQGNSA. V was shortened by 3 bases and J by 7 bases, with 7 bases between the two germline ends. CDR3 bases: TGTGCCAGCAGCTTGGAACGCCAGCCCCAGCATTTT. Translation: CASSLERQPQHF. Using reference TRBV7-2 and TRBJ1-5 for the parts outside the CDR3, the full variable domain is GAGVSQSPSNKVTEKGKDVELRCDPISGHTALYWYRQSLGQGLEFLIYFQGNSAPDKSGLPSDRFSAERTGGSVSTLTIQRTQQEDSAVYLCASSLERQPQHFGDGTRLSIL.

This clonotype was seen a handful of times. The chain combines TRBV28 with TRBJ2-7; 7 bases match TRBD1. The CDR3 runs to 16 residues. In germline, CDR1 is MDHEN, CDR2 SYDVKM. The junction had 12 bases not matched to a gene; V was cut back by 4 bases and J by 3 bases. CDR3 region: CASSSGQANLHYEQYF. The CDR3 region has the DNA TGTGCCAGCAGTTCCGGACAGGCCAACCTCCACTACGAGCAGTACTTC. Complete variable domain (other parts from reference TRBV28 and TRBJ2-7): DVKVTQSSRYLVKRTGEKVFLECVQDMDHENMFWYRQDPGLGLRLIYFSYDVKMKEKGDIPEGYSVSREKKERFSLILESASTNQTSMYLCASSSGQANLHYEQYFGPGTRLTVT.

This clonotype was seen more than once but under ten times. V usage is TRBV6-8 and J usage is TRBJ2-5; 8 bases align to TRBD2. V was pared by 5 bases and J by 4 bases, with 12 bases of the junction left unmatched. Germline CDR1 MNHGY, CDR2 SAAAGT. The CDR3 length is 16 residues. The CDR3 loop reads CASSKRTSSRGETQYF. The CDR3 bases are TGTGCCAGCAGTAAACGGACTAGCTCGAGGGGAGAGACCCAGTACTTC.